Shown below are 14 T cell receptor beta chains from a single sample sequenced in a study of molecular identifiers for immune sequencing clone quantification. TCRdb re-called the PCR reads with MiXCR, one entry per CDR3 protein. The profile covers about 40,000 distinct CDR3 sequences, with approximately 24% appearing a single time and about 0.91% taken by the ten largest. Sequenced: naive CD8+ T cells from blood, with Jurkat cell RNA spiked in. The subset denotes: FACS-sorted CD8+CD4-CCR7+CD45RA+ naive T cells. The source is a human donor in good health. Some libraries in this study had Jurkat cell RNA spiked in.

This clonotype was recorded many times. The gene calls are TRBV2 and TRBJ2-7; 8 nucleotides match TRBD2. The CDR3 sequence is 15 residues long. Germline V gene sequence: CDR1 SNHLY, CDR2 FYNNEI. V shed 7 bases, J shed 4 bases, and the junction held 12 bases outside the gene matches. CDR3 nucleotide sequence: TGTGCCAGCACTCCCCTCCGGGAGGGCCAGTACGAGCAGTACTTC. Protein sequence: CASTPLREGQYEQYF.

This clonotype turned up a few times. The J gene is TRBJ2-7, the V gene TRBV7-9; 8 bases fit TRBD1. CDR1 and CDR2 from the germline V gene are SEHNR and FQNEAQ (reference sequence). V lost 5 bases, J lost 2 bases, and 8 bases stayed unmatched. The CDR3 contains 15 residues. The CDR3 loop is CASSPRQGMAYEQYF. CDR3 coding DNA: TGTGCCAGCAGCCCCCGACAGGGGATGGCCTACGAGCAGTACTTC. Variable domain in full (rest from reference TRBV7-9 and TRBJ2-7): DTGVSQNPRHKITKRGQNVTFRCDPISEHNRLYWYRQTLGQGPEFLTYFQNEAQLEKSRLLSDRFSAERPKGSFSTLEIQRTEQGDSAMYLCASSPRQGMAYEQYFGPGTRLTVT.

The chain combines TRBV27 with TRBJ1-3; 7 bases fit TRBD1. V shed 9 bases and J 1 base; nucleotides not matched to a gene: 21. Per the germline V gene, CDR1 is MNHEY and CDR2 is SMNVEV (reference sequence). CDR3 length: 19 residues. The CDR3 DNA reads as TGTGCCAGTCCGACACCGGGCAGGGGGGGTCTTTGGTCTGGAAACACCATATATTTT. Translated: CASPTPGRGGLWSGNTIYF.

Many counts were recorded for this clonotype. CDR3 coding DNA: TGCGCCAGCAGCCCTTGGCCGGGGGATGGGCAAGAGACCCAGTACTTC. Translating gives CASSPWPGDGQETQYF. The gene calls are TRBV4-1 and TRBJ2-5; a possible D gene is TRBD2 (6 bases). With 4 bases removed from V and 2 bases from J, the gap between germline ends came to 17 bases. Per the germline V gene, CDR1 is MGHRA and CDR2 is YSYEKL. The CDR3 is 16 amino acids.

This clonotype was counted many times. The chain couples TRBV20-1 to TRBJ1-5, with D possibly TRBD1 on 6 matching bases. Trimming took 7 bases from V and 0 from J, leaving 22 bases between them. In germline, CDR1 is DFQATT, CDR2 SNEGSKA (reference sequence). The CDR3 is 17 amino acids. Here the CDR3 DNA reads TGCAGTGTCCTGGACAGAGAGGGGGTATATAGCAATCAGCCCCAGCATTTT. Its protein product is CSVLDREGVYSNQPQHF.

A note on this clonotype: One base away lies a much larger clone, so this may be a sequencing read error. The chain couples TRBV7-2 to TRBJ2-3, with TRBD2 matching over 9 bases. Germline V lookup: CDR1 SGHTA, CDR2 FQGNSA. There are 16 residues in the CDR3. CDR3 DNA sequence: TGTGCCTGCAGCTACTTAGCGGGAGAGCTCACAGATACGCAGTATTTT. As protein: CACSYLAGELTDTQYF. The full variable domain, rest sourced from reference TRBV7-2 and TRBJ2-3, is GAGVSQSPSNKVTEKGKDVELRCDPISGHTALYWYRQSLGQGLEFLIYFQGNSAPDKSGLPSDRFSAERTGGSVSTLTIQRTQQEDSAVYLCACSYLAGELTDTQYFGPGTRLTVL.

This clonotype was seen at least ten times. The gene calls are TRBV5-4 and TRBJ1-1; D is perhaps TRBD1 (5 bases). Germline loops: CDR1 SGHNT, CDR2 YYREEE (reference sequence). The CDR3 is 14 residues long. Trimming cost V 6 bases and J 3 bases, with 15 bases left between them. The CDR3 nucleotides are TGTGCCAGCAACCCTGAAGGGACGGACACTGAAGCTTTCTTT. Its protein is CASNPEGTDTEAFF.

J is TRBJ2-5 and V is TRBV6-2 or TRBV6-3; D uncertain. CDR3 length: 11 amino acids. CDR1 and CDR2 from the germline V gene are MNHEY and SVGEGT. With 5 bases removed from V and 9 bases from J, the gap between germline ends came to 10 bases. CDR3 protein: CASSNMEPQYF. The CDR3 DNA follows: TGTGCCAGCAGTAACATGGAGCCCCAGTACTTC.

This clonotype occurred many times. CDR3 in amino acids: CASSATTASSYEQYF. The CDR3, as DNA: TGTGCCAGCAGCGCGACGACCGCGAGCTCCTACGAGCAGTACTTC. The chain joins TRBV27 to TRBJ2-7; D remains ambiguous. Trimming shortened V by 6 bases and J by 0 bases, and 15 bases separated the two germline ends. The CDR3 runs to 15 residues. The V gene's germline CDR1 is MNHEY and CDR2 SMNVEV (reference sequence).

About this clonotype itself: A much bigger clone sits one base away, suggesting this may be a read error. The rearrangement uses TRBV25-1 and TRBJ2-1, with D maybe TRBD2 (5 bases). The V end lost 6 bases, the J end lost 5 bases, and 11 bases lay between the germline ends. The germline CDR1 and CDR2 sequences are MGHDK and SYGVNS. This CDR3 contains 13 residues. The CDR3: CASRDGLDNEQFF. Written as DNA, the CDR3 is TGTGCCAGCAGGGATGGACTCGACAATGAGCAGTTCTTC.

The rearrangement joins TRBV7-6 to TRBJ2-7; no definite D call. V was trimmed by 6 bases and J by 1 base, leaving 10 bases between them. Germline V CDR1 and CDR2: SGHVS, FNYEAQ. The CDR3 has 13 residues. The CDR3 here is CASRPGQSYEQYF. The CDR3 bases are TGTGCCAGCAGACCGGGCCAGTCCTACGAGCAGTACTTC.

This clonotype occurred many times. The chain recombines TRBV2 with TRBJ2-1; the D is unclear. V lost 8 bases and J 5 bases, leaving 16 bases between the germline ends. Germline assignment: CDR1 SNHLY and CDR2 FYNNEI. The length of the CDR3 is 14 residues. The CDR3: CASDPPLPNNEQFF. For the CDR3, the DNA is TGTGCCAGCGACCCCCCACTACCCAACAATGAGCAGTTCTTC. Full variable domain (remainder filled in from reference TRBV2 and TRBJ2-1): EPEVTQTPSHQVTQMGQEVILRCVPISNHLYFYWYRQILGQKVEFLVSFYNNEISEKSEIFDDQFSVERPDGSNFTLKIRSTKLEDSAMYFCASDPPLPNNEQFFGPGTRLTVL.

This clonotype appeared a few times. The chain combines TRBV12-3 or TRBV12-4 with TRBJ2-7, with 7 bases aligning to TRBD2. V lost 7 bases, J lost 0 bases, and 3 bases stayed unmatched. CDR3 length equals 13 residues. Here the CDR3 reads CASKGGSSYEQYF. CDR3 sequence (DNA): TGTGCCAGCAAAGGCGGGAGCTCCTACGAGCAGTACTTC.

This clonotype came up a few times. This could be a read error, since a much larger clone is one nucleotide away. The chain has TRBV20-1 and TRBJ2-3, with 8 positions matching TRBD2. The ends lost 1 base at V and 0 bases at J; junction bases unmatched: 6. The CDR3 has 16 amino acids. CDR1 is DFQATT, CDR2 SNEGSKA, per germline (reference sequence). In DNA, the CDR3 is TGCAGTGCTAGAGCTGGTAGCGGGGTTAGCACAGATACGCAGTATTTT. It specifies CSARAGSGVSTDTQYF.